This T cell receptor (beta chain) is from a study of OX40 agonist ivuxolimab in advanced cancers. In the study overall: The patients' treatment was ivuxolimab, an agonistic anti-OX40 (CD134) antibody. Those treated in dose escalation had hepatocellular carcinoma, melanoma, renal cell cancer or head and neck cancer.

Study conclusions and caveats: Patients with a partial response at 0.1-3.0 mg/kg had among the lowest clonal expansion. Mean expanded clone counts were higher in CD8+ than CD4+ T cells.

Here immunoSEQ multiplex PCR was the method, and the copy in TCRdb shows in-frame clones only, minus some. This sample has 25,000 to 30,000 clones, with 70% to 90% found just once. V gave up 2 bases and J gave up 6 bases; unmatched junction bases: 4. The CDR3 extends over 14 amino acids. The germline V gene has CDR1 SGHRS and CDR2 YFSETQ. On this clone itself: The antigen is not known.

Sequencing was performed on CD4+ or CD8+ T cells sorted from blood, taken in a trial of the OX40 agonist ivuxolimab. The chain links TRBV5-1 to TRBJ2-1; 8 bases align to TRBD2. The sequence was obtained from an adult with an advanced solid tumor such as melanoma, head and neck, liver or kidney cancer. The CDR3 coding sequence is TGCGCCAGCAGCTTACGGGGGGGCCTCAATGAGCAGTTCTTC. It specifies CASSLRGGLNEQFF.